This record concerns one T cell receptor (beta chain) sequence. Its target is unknown. This record comes from a study of shared clonotypes between healthy human individuals. For sorted subsets, roughly 210 ng DNA per replicate equaled roughly 29,000 T cell genomes. Only in-frame clones appear in the TCRdb table, and some are missing; sequencing was by immunoSEQ multiplex PCR. This sample has 2 million to 2.5 million clones, with 85% to 95% found just once. Trimming pared 3 bases from V and 8 bases from J, leaving 11 bases between. The V gene's germline CDR1 is SGHRS and CDR2 YFSETQ. This CDR3 spans 12 amino acids. The study's findings and limits: Memory subsets had estimated richness that was generally smaller than that of naive subsets.

Researchers partitioned CD4+ cells into CD45RA+ naive and CD45RA-negative memory subsets. This TCR was recovered from a young man in good health. Some clones in this sample may be carry-over from other donors' samples. The chain combines TRBV5-1 with TRBJ1-2, with D possibly matching TRBD1 (6 bases). What was sequenced was naive CD4+ T cells from PBMCs. Subset here: CD45RA+ positively selected. The CDR3 DNA sequence: TGCGCCAGCAGCTCTAGACAGGACGGCTACACCTTC. Translation gives CASSSRQDGYTF.